A selection of T cell receptor beta chains follows, all from one sample in a study of CD4 T cells in relation to SARS-CoV-2 and coronaviruses. Antigen specificity for these receptors is unknown. TCRdb keeps only in-frame clones here, not all; method: immunoSEQ multiplex PCR. This table has about 36,000 clones, just over 75% appearing once. Material: memory CD4+ T cells from PBMCs, cultured in vitro. Receptors were obtained from an adult with COVID-19. Both conserved end residues are trimmed from each CDR3. A D gene is named only where the DNA matches it firmly.

>-|TRBJ2-4|TRBV18
ASSPSGGAKNIQY
>TRBD2|TRBJ2-1|TRBV2
ASSSETSGNEQF
>-|TRBJ2-1|TRBV12-2
ASRLGVGV
>TRBD2|TRBJ2-1|TRBV9
ASSPDGLAVYEQF
>TRBD1|TRBJ2-5|TRBV28
ASSRPGTGITTQY
>-|TRBJ2-2|TRBV7-2
ASSLGGTNTGELF
>TRBD2|TRBJ2-7|TRBV4-2
ASSQVTSGVHEQY
>TRBD1|TRBJ2-7|TRBV28
ASSLSGQSYEQY
>-|TRBJ2-7|TRBV29-1
SVLTEYYEQY
>TRBD2|TRBJ2-7|TRBV4-1
ASSQKWDYNEQY
>TRBD1|TRBJ2-7|TRBV4-1
ASSQDGQGNQY
>-|TRBJ2-1|TRBV12-3/TRBV12-4
ASSYSGEEQF
>TRBD2|TRBJ2-1|TRBV9
ASSAPSGSTYNEQF
>-|TRBJ2-3|TRBV6-4
ASSALPTTVTDTQY
>-|TRBJ2-2|TRBV5-5
AAKGSNTGELF
>-|TRBJ1-1|TRBV29-1
SVEDRTEGTEAF
>-|TRBJ1-6|TRBV4-3
ASSQDLQGDSPLH
>TRBD1|TRBJ1-4|TRBV11-2
ASSSDRGANEKLF
>TRBD2|TRBJ2-2|TRBV5-4
ASSLVVAGGAYTGELF
>TRBD2|TRBJ2-1|TRBV2
ASSLGLAVSNEQF
>-|TRBJ2-1|TRBV6-4
ASSDGQRGYNEQF
>-|TRBJ2-1|TRBV11-2
ASSFRGSSFNEQF
>-|TRBJ2-1|TRBV9
ASSVSGAAGLDNEQF
>-|TRBJ2-3|TRBV6-2/TRBV6-3
ASSYSGAVTDTQY
>-|TRBJ2-6|TRBV19
ASSPQGSGANVLT
>-|TRBJ2-7|TRBV3-1/TRBV3-2
ASSQGGIEQY
>TRBD2|TRBJ2-1|TRBV11-1
ASSLRSGKVNEQF
>-|TRBJ2-1|TRBV6-5
ASTQEEVQF
>TRBD1|TRBJ2-5|TRBV5-1
ASRVTGTDQETQY
>-|TRBJ1-4|TRBV30
AWSDPDKLF
>-|TRBJ2-3|TRBV4-3
ASSQDRSGLTDTQY
>-|TRBJ1-4|TRBV2
ASSVGRSGEKLF
>-|TRBJ2-5|TRBV4-1
ASSPGWTGGQETQY
>-|TRBJ2-2|TRBV25-1
ASSVAGMTGELF
>TRBD1|TRBJ1-1|TRBV5-1
ASSATEPRTGGAF
>TRBD1|TRBJ2-5|TRBV9
ASSVAGGPRETQY
>-|TRBJ2-1|TRBV5-5
ASSPGWSGNEQF